Listed below are T cell receptor beta chains from one sample, sequenced in a study of blood T cell repertoires in COVID-19. Sequencing used immunoSEQ multiplex PCR; TCRdb keeps in-frame clones, though not all of them. The table includes about 170,000 clones, 84% detected once. The sequencing sample was made of peripheral blood. The receptors derive from a woman aged 65 to 85 with COVID-19, enrolled during active disease. Both conserved end residues are part of each CDR3. A D gene is named only where the DNA matches it firmly. Only part of the rows carry a size: once, few, many, or a class if the clone is expanded.

j_call | v_call | d_call | clone_size | cdr3_nt | cdr3_aa
TRBJ1-1 | TRBV19 | - | - | TGTGCCAGTAGTATGGGGGGTGGGACTGAAGCTTTCTTT | CASSMGGGTEAFF
TRBJ1-4 | TRBV30 | - | - | TGTGCCTGGAGGCGGGGCGACGGTGAAAAACTGTTTTTT | CAWRRGDGEKLFF
TRBJ2-1 | TRBV4-1 | - | - | TGCGCCAGCAGCCAGATCGACATGGTCAGCTTCAATGAGCAGTTCTTC | CASSQIDMVSFNEQFF
TRBJ1-2 | TRBV28 | - | many | TGTGCCAGCACCTCGGAGGAGCCAAACTATGGCTACACCTTC | CASTSEEPNYGYTF
TRBJ1-2 | TRBV28 | - | - | TGTGCCAGCAGGTCGGGGAGTAACTATGGCTACACCTTC | CASRSGSNYGYTF
TRBJ1-5 | TRBV27 | - | - | TGTGCCAGCTCACTGAACTTAGCGGGGAGCAATCAGCCCCAGCATTTT | CASSLNLAGSNQPQHF
TRBJ1-1 | TRBV3-1/TRBV3-2 | - | - | TGTGCCAGCAGCCAAGCTCTCTCAGGGAGGGGGACTGAAGCTTTCTTT | CASSQALSGRGTEAFF
TRBJ1-2 | TRBV30 | - | - | TGTGCCTGGAGTGAGGGACAACATGGCTACACCTTC | CAWSEGQHGYTF
TRBJ1-5 | TRBV27 | - | - | TGTGCCAGCAGGGGGCCGAATCAGCCCCAGCATTTT | CASRGPNQPQHF
TRBJ1-1 | TRBV27 | TRBD1 | few | TGTGCCAGCAGCGACAGGGGGAACACTGAAGCTTTCTTT | CASSDRGNTEAFF
TRBJ1-1 | TRBV12-3/TRBV12-4 | - | - | TGTGCCAGCAGCGCTTGGAGGGGCACTGAAGCTTTCTTT | CASSAWRGTEAFF
TRBJ2-2 | TRBV11-2 | - | - | TGTGCCAGCAGCTTAGCCCGCCTACGAAACACCGGGGAGCTGTTTTTT | CASSLARLRNTGELFF
TRBJ1-4 | TRBV5-1 | TRBD1 | - | TGCGCCAGCAGCCTGGGACAGGGGGCTGCTGAGGTGGAACTGTTTTTT | CASSLGQGAAEVELFF
TRBJ2-5 | TRBV5-4 | TRBD1 | - | TGTGCCAGCAGACGGACAGGGCCTGTTGAGACCCAGTACTTC | CASRRTGPVETQYF
TRBJ2-7 | TRBV2 | - | - | TGTGCCAGCAGCGCCTCTATAGCTGAGCAGTACTTC | CASSASIAEQYF
TRBJ1-1 | TRBV18 | TRBD1 | - | TGTGCCAGCTCCCCACTCCGGACAGGGCAGATTACTGAAGCTTTCTTT | CASSPLRTGQITEAFF
TRBJ1-1 | TRBV7-9 | TRBD1 | - | TGTGCCAGCAGCCCGGGGACAGATGGGGACACTGAAGCTTTCTTT | CASSPGTDGDTEAFF
TRBJ1-2 | TRBV7-8 | - | once | TGTGCCAGCAGCTTAGGAATAGTCAGGGTCGGTGGCTACACCTTC | CASSLGIVRVGGYTF
TRBJ1-5 | TRBV20-1 | TRBD1 | - | TGCAGTGCTAGTTCCAGGGGGAGCAATCAGCCCCAGCATTTT | CSASSRGSNQPQHF
TRBJ2-2 | TRBV2 | - | few | TGTGCCAGCAGTGAATCCAGAGGCGGGGAGCTGTTTTTT | CASSESRGGELFF
TRBJ2-7 | TRBV11-2 | TRBD1 | - | TGTGCCAGCAGCCGTCCTGGGACAGGGGGCTTCGAGCAGTACTTC | CASSRPGTGGFEQYF
TRBJ2-5 | TRBV10-3 | TRBD2 | - | TGTGCCATCAGTGACTCTAGCGGGGGGGAAGAGACCCAGTACTTC | CAISDSSGGEETQYF
TRBJ2-7 | TRBV19 | TRBD2 | - | TGTGCCAGTAGTGTATCAGGACTAGCGGCCTCCTACGAGCAGTACTTC | CASSVSGLAASYEQYF
TRBJ1-6 | TRBV5-1 | - | - | TGCGCCAGCAGCTTTGGCAATTCACCCCTCCACTTT | CASSFGNSPLHF
TRBJ1-2 | TRBV7-2 | TRBD1 | - | TGTGCCAGCAGCTCCCCCCCGACAGGGGTCTATGGCTACACCTTC | CASSSPPTGVYGYTF
TRBJ2-1 | TRBV18 | TRBD1 | - | TGTGCCAGCTCCTTCCCCGGGACAGGGGCGCGGAATGAGCAGTTCTTC | CASSFPGTGARNEQFF
TRBJ2-1 | TRBV11-3 | - | - | TGTGCCAGCAGCTTACGGCAGGGTCGGGCGAATGAGCAGTTCTTC | CASSLRQGRANEQFF
TRBJ1-1 | TRBV7-9 | - | - | TGTGCCAGCAGCTTGGGGGGGATGAACACTGAAGCTTTCTTT | CASSLGGMNTEAFF
TRBJ2-7 | TRBV3-1/TRBV3-2 | TRBD2 | - | TGTGCCAGCAGACTAGCGGGAGACTTCGAGCAGTACTTC | CASRLAGDFEQYF
TRBJ1-5 | TRBV10-2 | - | - | TGCGCCAGTGGGGGGGTCTATAGCAATCAGCCCCAGCATTTT | CASGGVYSNQPQHF
TRBJ2-2 | TRBV29-1 | TRBD2 | - | TGCAGCGTTGTCAGCGGGAGGGGAACCGGGGAGCTGTTTTTT | CSVVSGRGTGELFF
TRBJ1-5 | TRBV30 | - | - | TGTGCCTGGAGTGCGTGGGCCAGCAATCAGCCCCAGCATTTT | CAWSAWASNQPQHF
TRBJ1-1 | TRBV9 | - | once | TGTGCCAGCAGCGTAGGGTCGGGGGGTGAAGCTTTCTTT | CASSVGSGGEAFF
TRBJ1-2 | TRBV20-1 | TRBD1 | - | TGCAGTGCTAGTAGACAGGGGGTTTCCTATGGCTACACCTTC | CSASRQGVSYGYTF
TRBJ2-7 | TRBV7-8 | TRBD2 | - | TGTGCCAGCAGCTTAGGCGCGGGGGGAGACGAGCAGTACTTC | CASSLGAGGDEQYF
TRBJ1-5 | TRBV6-5 | - | - | TGTGCCAGCGCCCTCCAGGGCCCAAGCAATCAGCCCCAGCATTTT | CASALQGPSNQPQHF
TRBJ1-5 | TRBV6-1 | - | - | TGTGCCAGCAGTGAAGCGGGAGGGGACCAGCCCCAGCATTTT | CASSEAGGDQPQHF
TRBJ1-1 | TRBV6-5 | - | - | TGTGCCAGCAGTTACTCGGCGGTCCGGGGTTCTGAAGCTTTCTTT | CASSYSAVRGSEAFF
TRBJ1-2 | TRBV6-5 | TRBD1 | - | TGTGCCAGCAGTCTTACAGGGGGCGGAAACTATGGCTACACCTTC | CASSLTGGGNYGYTF
TRBJ2-1 | TRBV18 | - | - | TGTGCCAGCTCACCAACAGGGAAAGAGCAGTTCTTC | CASSPTGKEQFF
TRBJ2-1 | TRBV7-2 | TRBD2 | - | TGTGCCAGCAGTTTTAGGTGGGGGGGATCGGGTGAGCAGTTCTTC | CASSFRWGGSGEQFF
TRBJ2-7 | TRBV19 | - | - | TGTGCCAGTAGTATCGGCAGGGCCTACGAGCAGTACTTC | CASSIGRAYEQYF
TRBJ1-3 | TRBV29-1 | - | few | TGCAGCGTGTCCACCAGGATCCTCTCTGGAAACACCATATATTTT | CSVSTRILSGNTIYF
TRBJ2-1 | TRBV6-5 | TRBD2 | - | TGTGCCACCGGGAGGTTAGATGAGCAGTTCTTC | CATGRLDEQFF
TRBJ2-5 | TRBV28 | TRBD2 | - | TGTGCCAGCAGTCTCCATAGCGGGGGAGTACCAGGGGGGAACCAGTACTTC | CASSLHSGGVPGGNQYF
TRBJ2-7 | TRBV28 | - | - | TGTGCCAGCAGCCTCACAGGGACCCCCTCCTACGAGCAGTACTTC | CASSLTGTPSYEQYF
TRBJ2-7 | TRBV6-6 | - | - | TGTGCCAGCAGCAACGGGGGACTTAACGAGCAGTACTTC | CASSNGGLNEQYF
TRBJ1-2 | TRBV7-2 | - | - | TGTGCCAGCAGCCCCCAGGGCAGTGCTAACTATGGCTACACCTTC | CASSPQGSANYGYTF
TRBJ2-7 | TRBV7-9 | TRBD2 | few | TGTGCCAGCAGCTTAGGGGGCGGGGGCGAGCAGTACTTC | CASSLGGGGEQYF
TRBJ1-6 | TRBV27 | TRBD1 | - | TGTGCCAGCAGTTGGGACAGGAATTCACCCCTCCACTTT | CASSWDRNSPLHF
TRBJ1-2 | TRBV28 | - | once | TGTGCCAGCAGTCCCTACGTGGACAATTCTGGCTACACCTTC | CASSPYVDNSGYTF
TRBJ1-2 | TRBV20-1 | - | - | TGCAGTGCCTCCGCGGATTATGGCTACACCTTC | CSASADYGYTF
TRBJ1-1 | TRBV6-6 | - | - | TGTGCCAGCAGGCAGGACGGGAGTGGAGCTGAAGCTTTCTTT | CASRQDGSGAEAFF